A selection of T cell receptor beta chains follows, all from one sample in a study of tumor-infiltrating lymphocytes in localized non-small cell lung cancer. This table comes from immunoSEQ multiplex PCR, and its TCRdb copy is limited to in-frame clones, with some not included. The top ten hold 8% to 13% of the sample, which has approximately 12,000 clones, about 67% seen once. Input material: uninvolved lung tissue not adjacent to the tumor. These TCRs come from a human donor with non-small cell lung cancer. Each CDR3 is given with its conserved first and last residue. The D gene is left open where the match is weak. Rows give clone size only sometimes, using once, few, many, or a class for an expanded clone.

D gene: -; V gene: TRBV7-2; clone size: -; J gene: TRBJ2-7; CDR3 DNA: TGTGCCAGCAGCTTCGACTCATACGAGCAGTACTTC; CDR3 protein: CASSFDSYEQYF
D gene: TRBD1; V gene: TRBV10-3; clone size: -; J gene: TRBJ2-1; CDR3 DNA: TGTGCCATCAGTGAGTCCTCGTCAGGGGGTAACTCCTACAATGAGCAGTTCTTC; CDR3 protein: CAISESSSGGNSYNEQFF
D gene: -; V gene: TRBV28; clone size: -; J gene: TRBJ2-3; CDR3 DNA: TGTGCCAGCAGTTCACTTCTTATAAGACCAGATACGCAGTATTTT; CDR3 protein: CASSSLLIRPDTQYF
D gene: -; V gene: TRBV5-1; clone size: once; J gene: TRBJ2-1; CDR3 DNA: TGCGCCAGCAGCTTGGAGGCTAGCCGATCCTACAATGAGCAGTTCTTC; CDR3 protein: CASSLEASRSYNEQFF
D gene: -; V gene: TRBV6-5; clone size: -; J gene: TRBJ2-7; CDR3 DNA: TGTGCCAGCAGTTCCCACCGGGGAACCTACGAGCAGTACTTC; CDR3 protein: CASSSHRGTYEQYF
D gene: TRBD2; V gene: TRBV10-3; clone size: -; J gene: TRBJ2-5; CDR3 DNA: TGTGCCATCAGCCACGCGGGGGGGGAAGAGACCCAGTACTTC; CDR3 protein: CAISHAGGEETQYF
D gene: TRBD1; V gene: TRBV11-2; clone size: -; J gene: TRBJ1-2; CDR3 DNA: TGTGCCAGCAGCTTAGATTCCCCCGGGACAGCTTATGGCTACACCTTC; CDR3 protein: CASSLDSPGTAYGYTF
D gene: -; V gene: TRBV28; clone size: -; J gene: TRBJ2-3; CDR3 DNA: TGTGCCAGCAAGTCCCTTACATTCCCAGATACGCAGTATTTT; CDR3 protein: CASKSLTFPDTQYF
D gene: -; V gene: TRBV19; clone size: -; J gene: TRBJ1-5; CDR3 DNA: TGTGCCAGTAGTATAGACGGGACAACACAAGCCCAGGATCAGCCCCAGCATTTT; CDR3 protein: CASSIDGTTQAQDQPQHF
D gene: -; V gene: TRBV7-2; clone size: few; J gene: TRBJ2-5; CDR3 DNA: TGTGCCAGCAGCTTAGTCCCTGACGAGACCCAGTACTTC; CDR3 protein: CASSLVPDETQYF
D gene: -; V gene: TRBV28; clone size: -; J gene: TRBJ1-5; CDR3 DNA: TGTGCCAGCAGTTATGAGGGCGGGGCCCACAATCAGCCCCAGCATTTT; CDR3 protein: CASSYEGGAHNQPQHF
D gene: TRBD2; V gene: TRBV4-3; clone size: -; J gene: TRBJ2-3; CDR3 DNA: TGCGCCAGCAGCCAGGGGGCTAGCGGGACTAGCACAGATACGCAGTATTTT; CDR3 protein: CASSQGASGTSTDTQYF
D gene: -; V gene: TRBV10-3; clone size: -; J gene: TRBJ2-2; CDR3 DNA: TGTGCCATCAGTGAGTCGACGGCTCCGAACACCGGGGAGCTGTTTTTT; CDR3 protein: CAISESTAPNTGELFF
D gene: TRBD2; V gene: TRBV5-1; clone size: -; J gene: TRBJ2-3; CDR3 DNA: TGCGCCAGCAGCTTGGGGACTAGCGGGAGGGCAGATACGCAGTATTTT; CDR3 protein: CASSLGTSGRADTQYF
D gene: TRBD1; V gene: TRBV19; clone size: -; J gene: TRBJ2-5; CDR3 DNA: TGTGCCAGTAGTCCGTTCACAGGGGGGCAAGAGACCCAGTACTTC; CDR3 protein: CASSPFTGGQETQYF
D gene: TRBD1; V gene: TRBV4-3; clone size: -; J gene: TRBJ1-2; CDR3 DNA: TGCGCCAGCAGCCAGGACGGACAGGGCTGGGGCTACACCTTC; CDR3 protein: CASSQDGQGWGYTF
D gene: TRBD1; V gene: TRBV19; clone size: -; J gene: TRBJ1-1; CDR3 DNA: TGTGCCAGTAGTCCCGAACGGACAGGGAAGTACACTGAAGCTTTCTTT; CDR3 protein: CASSPERTGKYTEAFF
D gene: -; V gene: TRBV9; clone size: -; J gene: TRBJ2-3; CDR3 DNA: TGTGCCAGCAGCGTAACGAATTATGGGGCAGATACGCAGTATTTT; CDR3 protein: CASSVTNYGADTQYF
D gene: -; V gene: TRBV28; clone size: -; J gene: TRBJ1-2; CDR3 DNA: TGTGCCAGCAGGCTGCTTCGGGGATCTGGCTACACCTTC; CDR3 protein: CASRLLRGSGYTF
D gene: -; V gene: TRBV6-1; clone size: -; J gene: TRBJ1-4; CDR3 DNA: TGTGCCAGCAGCGCAGGGTCAGCTAATGAAAAACTGTTTTTT; CDR3 protein: CASSAGSANEKLFF
D gene: -; V gene: TRBV2; clone size: -; J gene: TRBJ2-7; CDR3 DNA: TGTGCCAGCATTAGCGAGCTCTCCTACGAGCAGTACTTC; CDR3 protein: CASISELSYEQYF
D gene: TRBD1; V gene: TRBV5-1; clone size: few; J gene: TRBJ2-7; CDR3 DNA: TGCGCCAGCAGCTTGCGACAGGGGGCCCACCCCTACGAGCAGTACTTC; CDR3 protein: CASSLRQGAHPYEQYF
D gene: -; V gene: TRBV7-2; clone size: -; J gene: TRBJ1-5; CDR3 DNA: TGTGCCAGCAGCTGGGCTAATAGCAATCAGCCCCAGCATTTT; CDR3 protein: CASSWANSNQPQHF
D gene: -; V gene: TRBV21-1; clone size: -; J gene: TRBJ2-7; CDR3 DNA: TGTGCCGGGGGGGAGCAGTACTTC; CDR3 protein: CAGGEQYF
D gene: -; V gene: TRBV28; clone size: once; J gene: TRBJ2-1; CDR3 DNA: TGTGCCAGCAGTTTTGAGCTCCCCTACAATGAGCAGTTCTTC; CDR3 protein: CASSFELPYNEQFF
D gene: -; V gene: TRBV7-2; clone size: -; J gene: TRBJ2-3; CDR3 DNA: TGTGCCAGCAGCCCGGACTCTCTTGGCACAGATACGCAGTATTTT; CDR3 protein: CASSPDSLGTDTQYF
D gene: -; V gene: TRBV12-2; clone size: -; J gene: TRBJ2-1; CDR3 DNA: TGTGCAAGTCGCTTAGCGGGTTGCAATGAGCAGTTCTTC; CDR3 protein: CASRLAGCNEQFF
D gene: -; V gene: TRBV29-1; clone size: -; J gene: TRBJ1-1; CDR3 DNA: TGCAGCGTTGCTATTCTCTTGAACACTGAAGCTTTCTTT; CDR3 protein: CSVAILLNTEAFF
D gene: TRBD1; V gene: TRBV28; clone size: -; J gene: TRBJ1-5; CDR3 DNA: TGTGCCACTGGACGGGGACAGGGCAATCAGCCCCAGCATTTT; CDR3 protein: CATGRGQGNQPQHF
D gene: TRBD2; V gene: TRBV7-2; clone size: -; J gene: TRBJ2-1; CDR3 DNA: TGTGCCAGCAGCTTATCAAGCGGGAGCACGAATGAGCAGTTCTTC; CDR3 protein: CASSLSSGSTNEQFF
D gene: -; V gene: TRBV7-2; clone size: -; J gene: TRBJ1-5; CDR3 DNA: TGTGCCAGCAGCTCCGCCGGCATGGGAAATGGGCCCCAGCATTTT; CDR3 protein: CASSSAGMGNGPQHF
D gene: TRBD2; V gene: TRBV5-1; clone size: -; J gene: TRBJ2-7; CDR3 DNA: TGCGCCAGCAGCTTGGCGGGGGGGGATTACGAGCAGTACTTC; CDR3 protein: CASSLAGGDYEQYF
D gene: -; V gene: TRBV5-4; clone size: -; J gene: TRBJ1-6; CDR3 DNA: TGTGCCAGCAGCTCGGACGGGAGCTCCTATAATTCACCCCTCCACTTT; CDR3 protein: CASSSDGSSYNSPLHF
D gene: -; V gene: TRBV5-1; clone size: medium-sized; J gene: TRBJ2-1; CDR3 DNA: TGCGCCAGCAGCTTGGATCAAACAGTATACAATGAGCAGTTCTTC; CDR3 protein: CASSLDQTVYNEQFF
D gene: TRBD2; V gene: TRBV12-5; clone size: -; J gene: TRBJ2-3; CDR3 DNA: TGTGCTAGTGGTTTGCCACGATCTAAGGGACTAGCGGGTCGACCTAGCACAGATACGCAGTATTTT; CDR3 protein: CASGLPRSKGLAGRPSTDTQYF
D gene: -; V gene: TRBV7-2; clone size: -; J gene: TRBJ2-7; CDR3 DNA: TGTGCCAGCAGCTCCGTTGCCTCCGCCAGGCCCTACGAGCAGTACTTC; CDR3 protein: CASSSVASARPYEQYF
D gene: -; V gene: TRBV7-2; clone size: -; J gene: TRBJ1-2; CDR3 DNA: TGTGCCAGCAGCTTAGATTTTTACAGATCCTCTTATGGCTACACCTTC; CDR3 protein: CASSLDFYRSSYGYTF
D gene: -; V gene: TRBV7-2; clone size: medium-sized; J gene: TRBJ2-7; CDR3 DNA: TGTGCCAGCAGCTTCCAGGGATACGAGCAGTACTTC; CDR3 protein: CASSFQGYEQYF
D gene: -; V gene: TRBV11-2; clone size: -; J gene: TRBJ1-3; CDR3 DNA: TGTGCCAGCAGCTTAGGGAACAGTCCAGGAAACACCATATATTTT; CDR3 protein: CASSLGNSPGNTIYF
D gene: -; V gene: TRBV9; clone size: -; J gene: TRBJ1-1; CDR3 DNA: TGTGCCAGCAGCGTAGAACAGACCGCCGAAGCTTTCTTT; CDR3 protein: CASSVEQTAEAFF
D gene: -; V gene: TRBV5-1; clone size: -; J gene: TRBJ1-1; CDR3 DNA: TGCGCCAGCAGCCCAGGGCCCTTTGGGGCTTTCTTT; CDR3 protein: CASSPGPFGAFF
D gene: -; V gene: TRBV30; clone size: -; J gene: TRBJ2-1; CDR3 DNA: TGTGCCTGGAGTGAGGGTGTTCCGCAGGGCGATGAGCAGTTCTTC; CDR3 protein: CAWSEGVPQGDEQFF
D gene: -; V gene: TRBV20-1; clone size: -; J gene: TRBJ1-2; CDR3 DNA: TGCAGTGCTAGCCCAAACTATGGCTACACCTTC; CDR3 protein: CSASPNYGYTF
D gene: -; V gene: TRBV30; clone size: -; J gene: TRBJ2-3; CDR3 DNA: TGTGCCTGGAGTGAAGGAGATACGCAGTATTTT; CDR3 protein: CAWSEGDTQYF
D gene: TRBD1; V gene: TRBV11-2; clone size: -; J gene: TRBJ1-1; CDR3 DNA: TGTGCCAGCAGCTTCGGGGACAGGGGAGTGAAGGCTTTCTTT; CDR3 protein: CASSFGDRGVKAFF
D gene: -; V gene: TRBV5-8; clone size: -; J gene: TRBJ1-5; CDR3 DNA: TGTGCCAGCAGCTTGGTGATGAACAATCAGCCCCAGCATTTT; CDR3 protein: CASSLVMNNQPQHF
D gene: TRBD2; V gene: TRBV28; clone size: -; J gene: TRBJ2-5; CDR3 DNA: TGTGCCAGCAGTTTCCCGGGACTAGTTGACCAAGAGACCCAGTACTTC; CDR3 protein: CASSFPGLVDQETQYF
D gene: -; V gene: TRBV19; clone size: -; J gene: TRBJ2-2; CDR3 DNA: TGTGCCAGTAGTTCCCTTCGAGCATCCGGGGAGCTGTTTTTT; CDR3 protein: CASSSLRASGELFF
D gene: -; V gene: TRBV30; clone size: -; J gene: TRBJ2-4; CDR3 DNA: TGTGCCTGGACCCGCCAGGGTATCGGAAACATTCAGTACTTC; CDR3 protein: CAWTRQGIGNIQYF
D gene: -; V gene: TRBV9; clone size: -; J gene: TRBJ2-1; CDR3 DNA: TGTGCCAGCAGCGTAGCCCCGACTCCCTCCTACAATGAGCAGTTCTTC; CDR3 protein: CASSVAPTPSYNEQFF
D gene: TRBD2; V gene: TRBV5-1; clone size: few; J gene: TRBJ2-3; CDR3 DNA: TGCGCCAGCAGCTTGGGGAGGAGGAGCGGGAGTTTGACAGATACGCAGTATTTT; CDR3 protein: CASSLGRRSGSLTDTQYF
D gene: TRBD2; V gene: TRBV4-3; clone size: -; J gene: TRBJ2-1; CDR3 DNA: TGCGCCAGCAGCCAAGAGGGACTAGCTATCTACAATGAGCAGTTCTTC; CDR3 protein: CASSQEGLAIYNEQFF
D gene: -; V gene: TRBV2; clone size: -; J gene: TRBJ2-7; CDR3 DNA: TGTGCCAGCAGTGTTAGGGTTTACGAGCAGTACTTC; CDR3 protein: CASSVRVYEQYF
D gene: TRBD1; V gene: TRBV28; clone size: -; J gene: TRBJ2-7; CDR3 DNA: TGTGCCAGCAGCGACCCAAAACAGGGGGCCAGTGACGAGCAGTACTTC; CDR3 protein: CASSDPKQGASDEQYF
D gene: -; V gene: TRBV29-1; clone size: -; J gene: TRBJ1-1; CDR3 DNA: TGCAGCGTTGGATGGCAGATGAACACTGAAGCTTTCTTT; CDR3 protein: CSVGWQMNTEAFF
D gene: -; V gene: TRBV9; clone size: -; J gene: TRBJ2-7; CDR3 DNA: TGTGCCAGCAGCCCATATGACAGTTACTCCTACGAGCAGTACTTC; CDR3 protein: CASSPYDSYSYEQYF
D gene: -; V gene: TRBV7-2; clone size: once; J gene: TRBJ1-1; CDR3 DNA: TGTGCCAGCAGCTTAGGAGTTCGGAGCGCGGCTTTCTTT; CDR3 protein: CASSLGVRSAAFF
D gene: -; V gene: TRBV27; clone size: -; J gene: TRBJ2-1; CDR3 DNA: TGTGCCAGCTTGGCCGGAATAGGGGGTGAGCAGTTCTTC; CDR3 protein: CASLAGIGGEQFF
D gene: -; V gene: TRBV6-5; clone size: few; J gene: TRBJ2-3; CDR3 DNA: TGTGCCAGCAGTTACTCTAATACGCAGTATTTT; CDR3 protein: CASSYSNTQYF
D gene: -; V gene: TRBV7-7; clone size: -; J gene: TRBJ2-7; CDR3 DNA: TGTGCCAGCAGCCTAGGGGGGGCTCGTAGCGAGCAGTACTTC; CDR3 protein: CASSLGGARSEQYF